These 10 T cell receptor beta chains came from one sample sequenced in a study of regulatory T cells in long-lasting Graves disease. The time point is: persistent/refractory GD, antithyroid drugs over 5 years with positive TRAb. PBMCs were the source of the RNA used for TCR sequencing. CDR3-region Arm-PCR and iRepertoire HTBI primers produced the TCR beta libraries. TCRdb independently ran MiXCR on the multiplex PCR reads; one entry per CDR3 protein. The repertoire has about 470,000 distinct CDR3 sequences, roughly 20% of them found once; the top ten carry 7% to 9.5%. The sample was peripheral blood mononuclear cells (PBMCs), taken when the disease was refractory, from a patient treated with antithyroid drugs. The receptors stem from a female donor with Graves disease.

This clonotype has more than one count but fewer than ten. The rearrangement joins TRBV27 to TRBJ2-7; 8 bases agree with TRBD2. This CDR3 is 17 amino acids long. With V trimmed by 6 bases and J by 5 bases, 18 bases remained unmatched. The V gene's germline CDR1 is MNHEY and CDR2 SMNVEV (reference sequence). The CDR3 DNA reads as TGTGCCAGCAGGTCCCCCCTTACGCGGGGGGCCGACGACGAGCAGTACTTC. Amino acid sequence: CASRSPLTRGADDEQYF.

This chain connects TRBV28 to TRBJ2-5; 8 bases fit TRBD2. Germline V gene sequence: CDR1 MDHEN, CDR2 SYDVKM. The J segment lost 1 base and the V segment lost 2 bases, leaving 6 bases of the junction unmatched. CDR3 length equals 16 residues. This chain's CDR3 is CASSLGTGTSQETQYF. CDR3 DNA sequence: TGTGCCAGCAGTTTAGGGACCGGGACTAGCCAAGAGACCCAGTACTTC.

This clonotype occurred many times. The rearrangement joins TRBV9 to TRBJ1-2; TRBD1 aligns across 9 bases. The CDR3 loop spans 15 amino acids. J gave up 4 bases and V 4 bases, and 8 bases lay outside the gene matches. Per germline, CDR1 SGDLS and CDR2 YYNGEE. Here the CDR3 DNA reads TGTGCCAGCAGCCCATCGGGACAGGGACTCTATGGCTACACCTTC. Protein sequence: CASSPSGQGLYGYTF.

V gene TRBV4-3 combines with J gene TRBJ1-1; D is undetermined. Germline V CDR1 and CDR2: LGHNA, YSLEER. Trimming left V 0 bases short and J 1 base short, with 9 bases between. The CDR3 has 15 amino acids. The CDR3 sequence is CASSQDWHRNTEAFF. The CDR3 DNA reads TGCGCCAGCAGCCAAGATTGGCATCGGAACACTGAAGCTTTCTTT.

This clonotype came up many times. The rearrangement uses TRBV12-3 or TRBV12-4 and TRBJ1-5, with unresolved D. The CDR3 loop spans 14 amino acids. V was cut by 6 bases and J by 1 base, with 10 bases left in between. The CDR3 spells CASSLGSSNQPQHF. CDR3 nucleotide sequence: TGTGCCAGCAGCTTGGGGTCGAGCAATCAGCCCCAGCATTTT.

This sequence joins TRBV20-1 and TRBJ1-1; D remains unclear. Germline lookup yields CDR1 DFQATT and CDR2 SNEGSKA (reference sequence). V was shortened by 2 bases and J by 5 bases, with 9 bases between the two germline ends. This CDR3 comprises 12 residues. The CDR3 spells CSARNSRTEAFF. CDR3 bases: TGCAGTGCTAGAAACAGTCGGACTGAAGCTTTCTTT.

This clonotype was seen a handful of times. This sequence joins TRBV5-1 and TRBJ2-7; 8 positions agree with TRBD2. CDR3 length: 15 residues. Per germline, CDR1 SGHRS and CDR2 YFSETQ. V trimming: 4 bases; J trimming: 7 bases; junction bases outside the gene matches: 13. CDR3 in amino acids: CASSAGTSHLGEQYF. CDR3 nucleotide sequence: TGCGCCAGCAGCGCCGGGACTAGTCACCTTGGAGAGCAGTACTTC. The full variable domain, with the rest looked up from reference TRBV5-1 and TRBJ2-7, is KAGVTQTPRYLIKTRGQQVTLSCSPISGHRSVSWYQQTPGQGLQFLFEYFSETQRNKGNFPGRFSGRQFSNSRSEMNVSTLELGDSALYLCASSAGTSHLGEQYFGPGTRLTVT.

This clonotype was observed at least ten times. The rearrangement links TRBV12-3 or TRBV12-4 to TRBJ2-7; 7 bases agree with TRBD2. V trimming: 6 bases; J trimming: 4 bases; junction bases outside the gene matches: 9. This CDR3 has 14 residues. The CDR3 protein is CASRRAGSGYEQYF. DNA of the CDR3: TGTGCCAGCAGGAGAGCGGGGTCTGGATACGAGCAGTACTTC.

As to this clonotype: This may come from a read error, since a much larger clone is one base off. Here the CDR3 DNA reads TGTGCCAGCAGTGATCGGGCACTTTCTATACTAGCGGGAGTTGACAGGGAGCTGTTTTTT. Translation gives CASSDRALSILAGVDRELFF. This chain links TRBV6-1 with TRBJ2-2; 11 nucleotides line up with TRBD2. Germline V gene lookup returns CDR1 MNHNS and CDR2 SASEGT. The CDR3 extends over 20 amino acids. Unmatched junction bases numbered 21, after V lost 3 bases and J lost 9 bases.

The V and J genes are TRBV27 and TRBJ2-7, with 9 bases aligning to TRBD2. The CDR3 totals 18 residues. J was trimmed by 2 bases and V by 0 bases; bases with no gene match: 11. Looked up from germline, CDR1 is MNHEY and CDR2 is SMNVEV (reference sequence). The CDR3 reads CASSLSSLAGPPTYEQYF. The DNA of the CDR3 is TGTGCCAGCAGTTTATCGTCGCTAGCGGGACCCCCCACCTACGAGCAGTACTTC.